One and the same sample provided the 21 T cell receptor beta chains below, sequenced in a study of T cells after somatic rescue of genetic block. The table came from immunoSEQ multiplex PCR; TCRdb's copy has only in-frame clones and leaves some out. The sample includes 9,500 to 15,000 clones, 60% to 75% of them seen just once. The material sequenced was peripheral blood mononuclear cells (PBMCs). The receptors stem from a boy aged 10-17 years.

The gene calls are TRBV7-6 and TRBJ2-7, with D unresolved. There are 16 residues in the CDR3. The V and J ends lost 1 base and 3 bases respectively, with 16 bases between them. CDR1 and CDR2 from the germline V gene are SGHVS and FNYEAQ. CDR3: CASSLGVTPNLYEQYF. CDR3 in DNA: TGTGCCAGCAGCTTAGGGGTTACTCCCAATCTCTACGAGCAGTACTTC.

J is TRBJ2-5 and V is TRBV7-2; no clear D gene. The CDR3 is made up of 13 amino acids. The V end lost 2 bases, the J end lost 5 bases, and 9 bases lay between the germline ends. Germline CDR1 and CDR2: SGHTA and FQGNSA. CDR3 in amino acids: CASSLMQAETQYF. The CDR3, as DNA: TGTGCCAGCAGCTTAATGCAGGCTGAGACCCAGTACTTC.

Written as DNA, the CDR3 is TGCGCCAGCAGCCAAGATGGGACAGATACCAACTATAATTCACCCCTCCACTTT. Translated, it gives CASSQDGTDTNYNSPLHF. The rearrangement links TRBV4-1 to TRBJ1-6, with TRBD1 matching over 7 bases. V gave up 0 bases and J gave up 3 bases; unmatched junction bases: 8. The CDR3 totals 18 residues. In germline, CDR1 is MGHRA, CDR2 YSYEKL.

This clone was seen just once. The V gene is TRBV7-6, the J gene TRBJ2-7; 7 nucleotides agree with TRBD2. CDR1 SGHVS and CDR2 FNYEAQ come from the germline V gene. J was trimmed by 6 bases and V by 5 bases; bases with no gene match: 10. The CDR3 spans 14 residues. CDR3 sequence: CASSHRGGISEQYF. The CDR3 nucleotides are TGTGCCAGCAGCCATAGGGGAGGGATTAGCGAGCAGTACTTC.

V gene TRBV6-1 combines with J gene TRBJ2-7; 9 nucleotides agree with TRBD1. The trim removed 8 bases at V and 5 bases at J, leaving 10 bases unmatched. CDR3 size: 14 residues. Germline V gives CDR1 MNHNS, CDR2 SASEGT. CDR3 DNA: TGTGCCAGCCGAGCCGGGACAGGGAGGAACGAGCAGTACTTC. Translation: CASRAGTGRNEQYF.

The chain combines TRBV13 with TRBJ2-6; 7 bases match TRBD1. CDR1 and CDR2 from the germline V gene are PRHDT and FYEKMQ (reference sequence). With V trimmed by 5 bases and J by 3 bases, 10 bases remained unmatched. The CDR3 has 17 residues. The CDR3 here is CASSPRQGLSGANVLTF. CDR3 nucleotides: TGTGCCAGCAGCCCCCGACAGGGATTAAGTGGGGCCAACGTCCTGACTTTC.

This clone was seen more than once but under ten times. The gene calls are TRBV27 and TRBJ2-7, with 7 nucleotides matching TRBD2. Looked up from germline, CDR1 is MNHEY and CDR2 is SMNVEV (reference sequence). The V gene end was trimmed by 4 bases and the J gene end by 0 bases; junction bases not matched to a gene: 9. The CDR3 is 16 residues long. The CDR3 loop is CASSSNFLAASYEQYF. In DNA form, the CDR3 reads TGTGCCAGCAGTTCCAATTTTCTAGCGGCCTCCTACGAGCAGTACTTC.

The chain couples TRBV9 to TRBJ2-1, with 7 bases lining up with TRBD2. After removal of 0 bases from V and 6 bases from J, the junction contained 3 bases not matched to a gene. In germline, CDR1 is SGDLS, CDR2 YYNGEE. The CDR3 has 14 residues. The CDR3 region has the DNA TGTGCCAGCAGCGTAGGCGGGAGTACCAATGAGCAGTTCTTC. Its protein is CASSVGGSTNEQFF. The full variable domain, in which reference TRBV9 and TRBJ2-1 provide the parts outside the CDR3, is DSGVTQTPKHLITATGQRVTLRCSPRSGDLSVYWYQQSLDQGLQFLIQYYNGEERAKGNILERFSAQQFPDLHSELNLSSLELGDSALYFCASSVGGSTNEQFFGPGTRLTVL.

This chain connects TRBV5-8 to TRBJ2-3; maybe TRBD2 (6 bases). V lost 5 bases and J 0 bases, leaving 16 bases between the germline ends. CDR3 length: 16 amino acids. Per germline, CDR1 SGHTS and CDR2 YDEGEE. Written as DNA, the CDR3 is TGTGCCAGCAGGGGTAGGAGGGTACCTAGCACAGATACGCAGTATTTT. Translated, it gives CASRGRRVPSTDTQYF. The entire variable domain, with the rest obtained from reference TRBV5-8 and TRBJ2-3, is as follows: EAGVTQSPTHLIKTRGQQATLRCSPISGHTSVYWYQQALGLGLQFLLWYDEGEERNRGNFPPRFSGRQFPNYSSELNVNALELEDSALYLCASRGRRVPSTDTQYFGPGTRLTVL.

This clone was detected a few times. The chain carries TRBV28 and TRBJ2-7; 10 bases agree with TRBD1. The length of the CDR3 is 14 residues. V trimming: 3 bases; J trimming: 3 bases; junction bases outside the gene matches: 2. Germline V lookup: CDR1 MDHEN, CDR2 SYDVKM. The CDR3 bases are TGTGCCAGCAGTTTCGGACAGGGGGGCTACGAGCAGTACTTC. Translation gives CASSFGQGGYEQYF.

The V call is TRBV4-1, the J call TRBJ1-4, with 10 nucleotides matching TRBD1. Per the germline V gene, CDR1 is MGHRA and CDR2 is YSYEKL. CDR3 length equals 16 residues. V lost 4 bases, J lost 7 bases, and 9 bases stayed unmatched. The CDR3 coding sequence is TGCGCCAGCAGCCGACCCTCGGACAGGGGGTTTGAAAAACTGTTTTTT. This translates into CASSRPSDRGFEKLFF.

This clone was counted a few times. The chain carries TRBV10-3 and TRBJ1-2; D not certain. The CDR3 has 13 amino acids. Trimming pared 0 bases from V and 2 bases from J, leaving 4 bases between. Germline-derived CDR1 and CDR2 are ENHRY and SYGVKD. The CDR3 protein is CAISESGNYGYTF. The CDR3 bases are TGTGCCATCAGTGAGTCTGGGAACTATGGCTACACCTTC.

The chain is built from TRBV11-2 and TRBJ2-1; either TRBD1 or TRBD2 may supply D (5 bases each). The CDR3 runs to 15 residues. Trimming took off 5 bases at V and 4 bases at J, with 15 bases between the two ends. From germline, CDR1 is SGHAT and CDR2 FQNNGV. CDR3 bases: TGTGCCAGCAGCCCACCGGGACGGTTTTACAATGAGCAGTTCTTC. Translating gives CASSPPGRFYNEQFF.

The chain carries TRBV19 and TRBJ1-5; 7 bases align to TRBD1. Per the germline V gene, CDR1 is LNHDA and CDR2 is SQIVND (reference sequence). The CDR3 has 16 residues. V dropped 3 bases and J dropped 2; count of bases not matched to a gene: 7. The CDR3 sequence is CASSIPGGQGNQPQHF. CDR3 nucleotide sequence: TGTGCCAGTAGTATTCCAGGCGGACAGGGCAATCAGCCCCAGCATTTT.

The genes are TRBV21-1 and TRBJ1-5. TRBV21-1 represents a pseudogene. This CDR3 is built from 16 residues. The CDR3 nucleotides are TGTGCCAGCAGCAAAGGGCGGGGAACAGGGCGGTCAGCCCAGCATTTT. It encodes CASSKGRGTGRSAQHF.

J is TRBJ2-5 and V is TRBV5-1; a possible D gene is TRBD2 (6 bases). The J call may be wrong; the DNA end is better matched by TRBJ2-7. Germline V gene sequence: CDR1 SGHRS, CDR2 YFSETQ. The CDR3 has 19 residues. The CDR3 DNA reads TGCGCCAGCAGCCCGCGGGGACCCACCGCAGGGCCTAGCTCCTACGAGCAGTACTTC. It translates to CASSPRGPTAGPSSYEQYF.

The V gene is TRBV7-9, the J gene TRBJ1-2; maybe TRBD1 (5 bases). The V end lost 1 base, the J end lost 8 bases, and 23 bases lay between the germline ends. The CDR3 extends over 17 amino acids. Germline CDR1 SEHNR, CDR2 FQNEAQ (reference sequence). The CDR3 bases are TGTGCCAGCAGCTTAGTCAGCCTATCCCAGGGAGTGGGAGGCTACACCTTC. Encoded protein: CASSLVSLSQGVGGYTF.

This clone occurred a few times. The chain links TRBV7-6 to TRBJ2-1; TRBD2 aligns across 8 bases. Germline assignment: CDR1 SGHVS and CDR2 FNYEAQ. V was clipped by 5 bases and J by 5 bases; unmatched bases: 8. This CDR3 is built from 15 residues. In DNA form, the CDR3 reads TGTGCCAGCAGCCCTACGGGGACTAGACACAATGAGCAGTTCTTC. It translates to CASSPTGTRHNEQFF.

The rearrangement uses TRBV19 and TRBJ1-5, with D possibly matching TRBD1 (6 bases). Germline assignment: CDR1 LNHDA and CDR2 SQIVND (reference sequence). V was cut by 6 bases and J by 2 bases, with 20 bases left in between. This CDR3 comprises 17 residues. The CDR3 region has the DNA TGTGCCAGTAGCTGGGGTGGTTCAGGGGCTGGCAATCAGCCCCAGCATTTT. Its translation is CASSWGGSGAGNQPQHF.

This CDR3 is CASRDTHNEQFF. The CDR3 bases are TGTGCCAGTCGGGACACTCACAATGAGCAGTTCTTC. The gene calls are TRBV19 and TRBJ2-1; tentative D call: TRBD1 (6 bases). V gave up 8 bases and J gave up 5 bases, with 10 bases separating them. The CDR3 length is 12 residues. Germline V gene data show CDR1 as LNHDA and CDR2 as SQIVND (reference sequence).

This rearrangement joins TRBV7-3 to TRBJ2-7; D gene ambiguous. Trimming shortened V by 2 bases and J by 1 base, and 6 bases separated the two germline ends. Germline-derived CDR1 and CDR2 are SGHTA and FQGTGA. The CDR3 is made up of 13 amino acids. CDR3 residues: CASSLDASYEQYF. Written as DNA, the CDR3 is TGTGCCAGCAGCTTAGACGCATCCTACGAGCAGTACTTC.